The source of this T cell receptor beta chain is a study of T-cell reconstitution after alpha-beta-depleted transplantation in children. This clonotype occurred many times. CDR1 and CDR2 from the germline V gene are SGHTA and FQGNSA. With V trimmed by 4 bases and J by 0 bases, 8 bases remained unmatched. The CDR3 covers 17 residues. During its preparation, the TCRbeta library received unique molecular identifiers. Via MiXCR, TCRdb re-called the PCR reads, giving one row per CDR3 protein. The sample shows 200,000 to 300,000 distinct CDR3 sequences, around 12% of them seen only once. This sample comprised PBMCs from the stem cell graft donor, obtained from the stem cell graft. This clonotype originated in a human donor who donated a stem cell graft to a child with acute lymphoblastic leukemia. V is TRBV7-2 and J is TRBJ1-5, with TRBD1 matching 8 bases. As DNA, the CDR3 is TGTGCCAGCAGCTCCTCCGGACAGGGATATAGCAATCAGCCCCAGCATTTT. This codes for CASSSSGQGYSNQPQHF.